This T cell receptor (beta chain) was retrieved from a study of T cells in Graves' hyperthyroidism and ophthalmopathy (dated by TCRdb to between 2018 and 2021). About the investigation overall: Peripheral blood samples were taken at initial diagnosis, before any treatment was given. After sampling, hyperthyroidism patients received methimazole starting at 30 mg daily, and ophthalmopathy patients received high-dose intravenous methylprednisolone. The 75 to 100 discovery patients were randomly split 7:3 into training and test sets. The paper describes TCR Vbeta CDR3 sequencing of 120 to 150 peripheral blood samples, made up of about 40 ophthalmopathy patients, approximately 73 hyperthyroidism patients and 17 progressor patients. To identify TCR V-J signatures that set the groups apart, the researchers used a discovery cohort of roughly 100 patients, made up of roughly 45 with Graves' ophthalmopathy and about 55 with stable Graves' hyperthyroidism. Whether ophthalmopathy could be predicted prospectively was tested in an independent validation cohort made up of under 20 hyperthyroidism patients plus 17 patients who later progressed to ophthalmopathy. In addition, the study compared T-cell repertoires in thyroid tissue and in blood from roughly 6 Graves' hyperthyroidism patients. What the research found in general, with its limitations: No statistical method was used to fix the sample size in advance, and group allocation was not hidden from the investigators. In validation, the model predicted progression to ophthalmopathy with around 71% sensitivity and about 72% specificity, a median of 6.5 months before onset. A model built on a 13 V-J signature distinguished ophthalmopathy from stable hyperthyroidism, reaching 87.88% sensitivity and 81.08% specificity in cross-validation and 80%/75% in testing. Most expanded thyroid clonotypes (frequency above 0.001) were also detected in blood, a finding suggesting that blood repertoires may reflect thyroid immune responses.

The germline V gene encodes CDR1 KGHSH and CDR2 LQKENI. The germline V and J ends show losses of 7 bases and 3 bases respectively, and no gene match explains 8 bases of the junction. The CDR3 measures 14 amino acids from cysteine to phenylalanine. The read is trimmed to its CDR3 DNA, 42 bases read in frame from base 1. Stable Graves' hyperthyroidism was defined as no progression to ophthalmopathy during 18 months of follow-up. The hyperthyroidism patients were between 18 and 65 years old and newly diagnosed, with a disease duration of less than 2 months. Patients with uncontrolled infections, other autoimmune diseases, pregnancy or lactation were excluded. Diagnoses were established on the basis of clinical symptoms, serum thyroxine and TRAb, thyroid ultrasound, and orbital computed tomography. PBMCs were isolated from 7.5 to 10 ml of fresh peripheral blood by Ficoll-Paque density gradient centrifugation. Total RNA was extracted using Trizol reagent, and RNA quality was assessed on an Agilent 2100 Bioanalyzer.

This clonotype was counted ten times or more. The antigen this receptor binds is unknown. Base qualities are missing; no much larger clone stands one base away. TCR beta CDR3 regions were amplified from RNA transcripts. The TCR CDR3 was subjected to a first round of RT-PCR using the HTBI primer set and the Qiagen OneStep RT-PCR kit. A second multiplex PCR round built the libraries, followed by size selection and purification. Paired-end sequencing of the libraries was performed with 100 bp reads on an Illumina HiSeq2000. The authors' pipeline ran thus. SOAPnuke was used to process the raw data, throwing out any read that contained adapters or uncalled bases, had a mean Phred below 15, or lacked an exact constant-primer or identifier match. High-quality paired reads were merged with COPE v1.2.5, and unique nucleotide sequences were defined as clonotypes. Clonotypes were aligned to IMGT TRBV, TRBD and TRBJ reference segments using MiTCR v1.1. The analysis was restricted to V-J combinations with a frequency above 0.0001, which together covered roughly 99% of the repertoires. A TCS score was defined as the ratio between F50 (clonal expansion) and ExV (chaos), using BLOSUM62-based TCRdist between CDR3 peptides within each V-J. Welch's t-statistics and random forest reduced 500 to 650 V-J features to 10 to 15, which were used in a naive Bayes classifier (R e1071). Using fastp trimming at Q25 and MiXCR clonotype assembly, TCRdb reanalyzed the public sequencing data and kept in-frame beta chains. Every CDR3 protein is listed once, alongside the most common genes and DNA of its rows. The V and J calls and clone size come from TCRdb's table, not from the authors' own analysis. In this sample the table shows around 500,000 distinct CDR3 sequences, around 14% of which occur a single time. The ten largest make up about 17% of the sample.

The chain links TRBV18 with TRBJ2-5, and 7 junction bases match TRBD2. This clonotype was sampled from a woman aged 18-35 years with Graves' hyperthyroidism. What was sequenced was blood. The DNA sequence is TGTGCCAGCTGTATTAGCGGGCAAGAAGAGACCCAGTACTTC. Its protein is CASCISGQEETQYF.